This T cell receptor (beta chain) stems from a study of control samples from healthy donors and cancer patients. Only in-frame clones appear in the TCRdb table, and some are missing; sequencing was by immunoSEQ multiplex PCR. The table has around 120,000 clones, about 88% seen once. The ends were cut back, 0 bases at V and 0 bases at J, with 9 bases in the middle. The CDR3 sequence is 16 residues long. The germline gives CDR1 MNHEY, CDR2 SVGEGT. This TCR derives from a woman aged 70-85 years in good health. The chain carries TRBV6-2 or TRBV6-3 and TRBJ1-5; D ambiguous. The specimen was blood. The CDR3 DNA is TGTGCCAGCAGTTACTCGTCCCACAATAGCAATCAGCCCCAGCATTTT. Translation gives CASSYSSHNSNQPQHF.